The text below deals with one T cell receptor beta chain. Its target is unknown. This sample was taken from a study of CD8+ T cells in alopecia areata. On the study more broadly: Those patients who were treated received oral tofacitinib, which was given at 5 to 10 mg twice daily for moderate-to-severe alopecia areata. Study-wide points: Lesional scalp, especially alopecia totalis/universalis, showed higher clonality than normal scalp. Scalp sequencing captures resident alphabeta T cells of normal skin too.

The V gene's germline CDR1 is SGDLS and CDR2 YYNGEE. V lost 4 bases, J lost 8 bases, and 5 bases stayed unmatched. The CDR3 is made up of 13 amino acids. Extracted RNA was reverse transcribed, and the resulting cDNA served as sequencing template. The repertoire was sequenced with immunoSEQ multiplex PCR; TCRdb's copy has only in-frame clones and lacks some. The sample shows about 150,000 clones, under 60% of them seen only once. The genes are TRBV9 and TRBJ1-3; 8 nucleotides match TRBD1. The TCR comes from a human donor with alopecia areata. The sequenced sample was CD4+ T cells sorted from blood, obtained at week 0. The CDR3 protein is CASSIGQGDTIYF. The CDR3 DNA sequence: TGTGCCAGCAGCATCGGACAGGGAGACACCATATATTTT.